This is a list of T cell receptor beta chains from one sample in a study of T cell clonotyping in hematopoietic cell transplantation. Sequencing was performed with immunoSEQ multiplex PCR; in TCRdb, only in-frame clones are kept and a portion is missing. The repertoire holds some 5,000 clones, with over 85% as singletons. This specimen consisted of peripheral blood mononuclear cells, obtained 100 days after allogeneic stem cell transplant. The source is a male patient aged 70 to 80 who had an allogeneic stem cell transplant from an unrelated donor, so T cells may come from the graft donor. Some clones in this sample may be carry-over from other donors' samples. The CDR3 runs from the conserved cysteine through the conserved F or W. Each record gives: J gene, CDR3 length, V gene, clone size, D gene, CDR3 protein, CDR3 DNA. The D gene is left open where the match is weak. Clone size is given for some rows only: seen once, a few or many times, or a class if the clone is expanded.

TRBJ2-3	13	TRBV7-8	-	-	CASSWDRTDTQYF	TGTGCCAGCAGCTGGGACCGCACAGATACGCAGTATTTT
TRBJ2-7	13	TRBV5-4	-	TRBD1	CANSRDSSYEQYF	TGTGCCAACTCCCGGGACAGCTCCTACGAGCAGTACTTC
TRBJ2-1	15	TRBV29-1	-	TRBD1	CSARGQPSSYNEQFF	TGCAGCGCCAGGGGGCAGCCGAGCTCCTACAATGAGCAGTTCTTC
TRBJ2-7	14	TRBV29-1	-	TRBD2	CSVEGYSGTDEQYF	TGCAGCGTTGAGGGGTATAGCGGGACCGACGAGCAGTACTTC
TRBJ2-4	17	TRBV2	-	-	CASSDPVEERAKNIQYF	TGTGCCAGCAGTGATCCGGTCGAAGAAAGAGCCAAAAACATTCAGTACTTC
TRBJ2-2	15	TRBV14	-	-	CASSQGQGGTGELFF	TGTGCCAGCAGCCAAGGTCAGGGCGGGACCGGGGAGCTGTTTTTT
TRBJ2-7	14	TRBV28	-	TRBD2	CASSLAGGKGEQYF	TGTGCCAGCAGTCTAGCGGGAGGGAAAGGGGAGCAGTACTTC
TRBJ2-7	16	TRBV6-5	-	-	CASSYWGSSGDDEQYF	TGTGCCAGCAGTTACTGGGGGTCCAGTGGGGACGACGAGCAGTACTTC
TRBJ2-4	15	TRBV4-3	-	TRBD1	CASSPQTGTGNIQYF	TGCGCCAGCAGCCCACAGACAGGGACAGGAAACATTCAGTACTTC
TRBJ2-7	14	TRBV5-6	-	-	CASSLGGPHYEQYF	TGTGCCAGCAGCTTGGGGGGGCCTCACTACGAGCAGTACTTC
TRBJ2-1	14	TRBV28	-	-	CASSLAGPYNEQFF	TGTGCCAGCAGTTTAGCGGGACCCTACAATGAGCAGTTCTTC
TRBJ2-7	14	TRBV28	-	-	CASRGARYFYEQYF	TGTGCCAGCAGAGGGGCCAGGTACTTCTACGAGCAGTACTTC
TRBJ2-2	17	TRBV5-4	-	TRBD1	CASSLDRGQGITGELFF	TGTGCCAGCAGCTTGGACCGGGGACAGGGAATAACCGGGGAGCTGTTTTTT
TRBJ2-7	14	TRBV14	-	-	CASKNLGGYYEQYF	TGTGCCAGCAAGAATCTCGGGGGATACTACGAGCAGTACTTC
TRBJ1-1	15	TRBV5-5	-	-	CASSLEDTEPTEAFF	TGTGCCAGCAGCTTGGAGGACACTGAGCCAACTGAAGCTTTCTTT
TRBJ2-2	13	TRBV11-3	-	TRBD2	CACGLDNTGELFF	TGTGCCTGTGGACTAGACAACACCGGGGAGCTGTTTTTT
TRBJ2-7	15	TRBV7-2	-	-	CASSHPPLTPYEQYF	TGTGCCAGCAGCCACCCCCCACTTACACCCTACGAGCAGTACTTC
TRBJ1-2	14	TRBV28	-	TRBD1	CASSLQGEGYGYTF	TGTGCCAGCAGTTTACAGGGGGAGGGCTATGGCTACACCTTC
TRBJ2-3	15	TRBV11-3	-	-	CASSFHGPGADTQYF	TGTGCCAGCAGCTTTCACGGGCCAGGCGCAGATACGCAGTATTTT
TRBJ2-1	15	TRBV19	-	-	CASSIGPLEHNEQFF	TGTGCCAGTAGTATAGGCCCCTTAGAACACAATGAGCAGTTCTTC
TRBJ2-5	19	TRBV19	once	TRBD2	CASSTRRGGLAGDRETQYF	TGTGCCAGTAGTACACGGAGGGGGGGACTAGCGGGAGATCGAGAGACCCAGTACTTC
TRBJ2-3	10	TRBV28	-	-	CASWSDTQYF	TGTGCCAGCTGGAGTGATACGCAGTATTTT